These 22 T cell receptor beta chains share one sample of origin, sequenced in a study of cytomegalovirus exposure and HLA in healthy donors. Data came from immunoSEQ multiplex PCR; TCRdb stores just in-frame clones and leaves some out. The sample includes roughly 100,000 clones, roughly 95% of them seen just once. The sequenced material came from PBMCs. Source of these receptors: a woman between 18 and 29 years old in good health and CMV-seronegative.

V is TRBV4-3 and J is TRBJ2-1; maybe TRBD1 (6 bases). Trimming shortened V by 0 bases and J by 7 bases, and 13 bases separated the two germline ends. From germline, CDR1 is LGHNA and CDR2 YSLEER. The CDR3 consists of 15 residues. The CDR3 sequence is CASSQDLSDSNEQFF. For the CDR3, the DNA is TGCGCCAGCAGCCAAGATTTGTCGGACAGTAATGAGCAGTTCTTC.

This chain joins TRBV5-1 and TRBJ2-3; 12 positions match TRBD2. The CDR3 spans 17 residues. Germline values: CDR1 SGHRS, CDR2 YFSETQ. V lost 5 bases and J lost 5; bases outside the gene matches: 12. In nucleotides, the CDR3 is TGCGCCAGCAGATCGGGATCCCTAGCGGGAGGGGAAGATACGCAGTATTTT. Encoded protein: CASRSGSLAGGEDTQYF. The entire variable domain, with the rest obtained from reference TRBV5-1 and TRBJ2-3, is as follows: KAGVTQTPRYLIKTRGQQVTLSCSPISGHRSVSWYQQTPGQGLQFLFEYFSETQRNKGNFPGRFSGRQFSNSRSEMNVSTLELGDSALYLCASRSGSLAGGEDTQYFGPGTRLTVL.

The rearrangement links TRBV18 to TRBJ1-2, with 7 positions matching TRBD1. V trimming: 1 base; J trimming: 8 bases; junction bases outside the gene matches: 13. The CDR3 totals 16 residues. CDR1 KGHSH and CDR2 LQKENI come from the germline V gene. The CDR3 DNA reads TGTGCCAGCTCACCACTAACCCCAGGACAGGCGGAGGGCTACACCTTC. Its protein is CASSPLTPGQAEGYTF.

The chain recombines TRBV7-9 with TRBJ1-1, with D tentatively TRBD1 (5 bases). Trimming left V 3 bases short and J 0 bases short, with 11 bases between. Germline values: CDR1 SEHNR, CDR2 FQNEAQ (reference sequence). There are 15 residues in the CDR3. For the CDR3, the DNA is TGTGCCAGCAGCTTCGGGGGAAGCATGAACACTGAAGCTTTCTTT. Translating it yields CASSFGGSMNTEAFF.

The chain has TRBV4-2 and TRBJ2-2; 8 bases line up with TRBD2. Germline V gene data show CDR1 as LGHNA and CDR2 as YNFKEQ. Trimming at V came to 1 base and at J to 6 bases, leaving 19 bases not matched to a gene. The CDR3 contains 20 residues. The CDR3 region is CASSQVGSGGQRGIPGELFF. In DNA form, the CDR3 reads TGTGCCAGCAGCCAAGTGGGAAGCGGGGGCCAGAGGGGGATACCCGGGGAGCTGTTTTTT.

The chain uses TRBV15 and TRBJ2-7; 7 nucleotides align to TRBD2. Germline trimming cut 0 bases from V and 9 bases from J; bases unmatched to any gene: 11. CDR3 size: 15 residues. Per germline, CDR1 LNHNV and CDR2 YYDKDF (reference sequence). The CDR3 is CATSRDLGQPGGQYF. The CDR3 DNA reads as TGTGCCACCAGCAGAGATCTTGGCCAGCCGGGAGGGCAGTACTTC.

The chain recombines TRBV10-3 with TRBJ2-5; D possibly corresponds to TRBD2 (7 bases). V was trimmed by 3 bases and J by 4 bases, leaving 12 bases between them. Per the germline V gene, CDR1 is ENHRY and CDR2 is SYGVKD. CDR3 length: 14 residues. The CDR3 loop is CAISEYREGETQYF. The DNA for the CDR3 is TGTGCCATCAGTGAATACAGGGAGGGAGAGACCCAGTACTTC.

The rearrangement uses TRBV29-1 and TRBJ2-2, with 8 bases that match TRBD2. This CDR3 is 15 amino acids long. V lost 5 bases, J lost 1 base, and 6 bases stayed unmatched. Germline V gene data show CDR1 as SQVTM and CDR2 as ANQGSEA. This CDR3 is CSVLSGRGNTGELFF. DNA of the CDR3: TGCAGCGTTCTGAGCGGGAGAGGGAACACCGGGGAGCTGTTTTTT.

The chain is built from TRBV6-4 and TRBJ2-3, with 9 bases that match TRBD2. The CDR3 runs to 15 residues. Germline V gene lookup returns CDR1 MRHNA and CDR2 SNTAGT. V gave up 0 bases and J gave up 5 bases; unmatched junction bases: 3. The CDR3 spells CASSDSSGGRDTQYF. The CDR3 nucleotides are TGTGCCAGCAGTGACTCTAGCGGGGGAAGAGATACGCAGTATTTT.

V and J are TRBV27 and TRBJ1-5, with D unclear. The V and J ends lost 2 bases and 0 bases respectively, with 8 bases between them. Per the germline V gene, CDR1 is MNHEY and CDR2 is SMNVEV (reference sequence). This CDR3 has 15 residues. This chain's CDR3 is CASSLTGNSNQPQHF. CDR3 DNA: TGTGCCAGCAGTTTAACGGGGAATAGCAATCAGCCCCAGCATTTT.

The V call is TRBV4-1, the J call TRBJ2-7; TRBD2 matches 9 bases. With 3 bases clipped from V and 4 bases from J, the junction kept 7 bases outside the gene matches. Germline V gives CDR1 MGHRA, CDR2 YSYEKL. CDR3 length: 15 residues. The CDR3 loop reads CASSQVLAGLYEQYF. The CDR3 DNA follows: TGCGCCAGCAGCCAGGTGCTAGCGGGGTTGTACGAGCAGTACTTC.

This chain uses TRBV5-4 with TRBJ2-1; the D gene is possibly TRBD1 (6 bases). Trimming stripped 4 bases from V and 5 bases from J, with 19 bases between. Germline V CDR1 and CDR2: SGHNT, YYREEE (reference sequence). The CDR3 contains 16 residues. Written as DNA, the CDR3 is TGTGCCAGCAGCCAAGGGGGACCATCTGCCGACAATGAGCAGTTCTTC. It codes for CASSQGGPSADNEQFF.

This sequence joins TRBV4-1 and TRBJ2-7; 13 bases align to TRBD2. Germline V gene data show CDR1 as MGHRA and CDR2 as YSYEKL. The V gene end was trimmed by 2 bases and the J gene end by 2 bases; junction bases not matched to a gene: 3. This CDR3 comprises 16 residues. The chain's CDR3 is CASSQYTSGGAYEQYF. CDR3 coding DNA: TGCGCCAGCAGCCAATATACTAGCGGGGGGGCCTACGAGCAGTACTTC.

The V call is TRBV7-9, the J call TRBJ2-7, with 7 positions matching TRBD1. Per the germline V gene, CDR1 is SEHNR and CDR2 is FQNEAQ (reference sequence). J gave up 5 bases and V 2 bases, and 3 bases lay outside the gene matches. The CDR3 has 13 residues. This chain's CDR3 is CASSLRGRHEQYF. DNA of the CDR3: TGTGCCAGCAGCTTAAGGGGGCGACACGAGCAGTACTTC.

The chain is built from TRBV7-8 and TRBJ2-7, with TRBD2 matching over 9 bases. The CDR3 extends over 13 amino acids. Germline CDR1 is SGHVS and CDR2 is FQNEAQ. The V segment lost 8 bases and the J segment 3 bases; nucleotides outside the gene matches: 5. The CDR3 reads CASRAGGIYEQYF. DNA of the CDR3: TGTGCCAGCCGGGCGGGGGGGATCTACGAGCAGTACTTC.

The CDR3 sequence is CASSQGRGGITDYGYTF. The CDR3 DNA is TGTGCCAGCAGCCAAGGGAGGGGGGGAATAACGGACTATGGCTACACCTTC. The chain carries TRBV14 and TRBJ1-2; D perhaps matches TRBD1 (6 bases). Trimming removed 1 base from V and 3 bases from J, with 18 bases in between. Per the germline V gene, CDR1 is SGHDN and CDR2 is FVKESK. The CDR3 consists of 17 residues. Full variable domain (rest looked up from reference TRBV14 and TRBJ1-2): EAGVTQFPSHSVIEKGQTVTLRCDPISGHDNLYWYRRVMGKEIKFLLHFVKESKQDESGMPNNRFLAERTGGTYSTLKVQPAELEDSGVYFCASSQGRGGITDYGYTFGSGTRLTVV.

V usage is TRBV10-2 and J usage is TRBJ1-2; weak D call: TRBD1 (5 bases). This CDR3 comprises 13 residues. V lost 5 bases and J lost 4, with 11 bases in between. Germline V gene lookup returns CDR1 WSHSY and CDR2 SAAADI. The chain's CDR3 is CASSPQGVYGYTF. CDR3 DNA sequence: TGCGCCAGCAGTCCCCAGGGTGTCTATGGCTACACCTTC.

The chain couples TRBV19 to TRBJ1-2; D remains unclear. V was trimmed by 5 bases and J by 4 bases, leaving 14 bases between them. The CDR3 loop spans 14 amino acids. The germline gives CDR1 LNHDA, CDR2 SQIVND (reference sequence). The CDR3, as DNA: TGTGCCAGTAGTCCGACCGGGGTGGGCTATGGCTACACCTTC. Translating gives CASSPTGVGYGYTF.

The DNA of the CDR3 is TGCGCCAGCAGCCAAGAGGGACTAGCGAGGGGGAGCACAGATACGCAGTATTTT. It translates to CASSQEGLARGSTDTQYF. V gene TRBV4-1 combines with J gene TRBJ2-3, with 10 bases lining up with TRBD2. The CDR3 consists of 18 residues. V gave up 0 bases and J gave up 0 bases; unmatched junction bases: 6. Germline CDR1 reads MGHRA; CDR2 reads YSYEKL.

The chain recombines TRBV4-3 with TRBJ1-5; D not certain. The germline V and J ends were trimmed by 0 bases and 11 bases, with 11 bases remaining between them. This CDR3 contains 13 residues. The germline CDR1 and CDR2 sequences are LGHNA and YSLEER. CDR3 region: CASSQDRVGAQHF. CDR3 DNA: TGCGCCAGCAGCCAAGATCGAGTCGGGGCCCAGCATTTT.

V and J are TRBV18 and TRBJ2-1, with D possibly TRBD2 on 5 matching bases. The V end lost 3 bases, the J end lost 5 bases, and 8 bases lay between the germline ends. This CDR3 spans 13 amino acids. Germline CDR1 reads KGHSH; CDR2 reads LQKENI. CDR3 in amino acids: CASSPRENNEQFF. The DNA of the CDR3 is TGTGCCAGCTCACCCCGGGAAAACAATGAGCAGTTCTTC.

V and J are TRBV4-2 and TRBJ2-5; TRBD2 matches at 8 bases. V gave up 3 bases and J gave up 4 bases; unmatched junction bases: 16. The CDR3 runs 18 residues. Germline V gene lookup returns CDR1 LGHNA and CDR2 YNFKEQ. CDR3 region: CASSHSHREAGAGETQYF. The CDR3 DNA reads as TGTGCCAGCAGCCACAGCCACCGCGAAGCGGGGGCAGGAGAGACCCAGTACTTC.